The sequence of this T cell receptor (beta chain) was determined in a study of cytomegalovirus exposure and HLA in healthy donors (dated by TCRdb to the late 2010s). In the study overall: An earlier analysis of fewer than 750 of the donors reported under 300 Gb of sequence data and roughly 120 million unique TCR beta sequences obtained from about 170 million T cells. An early release that covered more than 550 HLA-typed donors contained approximately 290 gigabases of sequencing data and 85 million to 100 million unique TCR sequences. Among the roughly 430 genotyped donors, under 90% belonged to the genetic ancestry cluster associated with self-reported Caucasian donors. The study aimed to test whether cataloging public T cell receptors could reveal signatures of past pathogen exposure. The study profiled the T cell repertoires of hundreds of subjects by immunosequencing and related them to cytomegalovirus serostatus. Besides the first cohort of roughly 660 subjects, a separate validation cohort made up of 120 different subjects was used. To predict cytomegalovirus infection status, the study combined high-throughput TCR immunosequencing, statistical association of individual TCRs with disease status, and machine learning. A later analysis re-examined previously published TCR beta repertoires from 600 to 700 donors and added high-resolution HLA genotyping to investigate patterns of TCR occurrence. Rather than using new phenotypic data, the later analysis identified candidate immune exposures from TCR beta sequences and from how often those sequences occurred across donors. In an earlier analysis of 500 to 650 of the donors, high-throughput TCR beta sequencing was used to judge whether each TCR beta V gene segment behaved as functional or pseudogenic. Alongside the repertoire data, information on donor age, sex, ethnicity and CMV serostatus was compiled. Genome-wide SNP genotypes for about 65% of the roughly 670 donors were used in a later genetic analysis, which treated that subset as a discovery cohort. All discovery cohort repertoires had been generated on a single sequencing platform. Class I and class II HLA loci were covered by the typing at four-digit resolution. The number of typed donors differed by locus: roughly 629-630 for A, B, C, DRB1 and DQB1; 500 to 550 for DQA1; around 580 for DPA1; and roughly 490 for DPB1. Because of strong linkage in the cohort, roughly 5 DR-DQ haplotypes were treated as single units for association and clustering. Among 398 genotyped donors of the cohort, an average of around 250,000 unique TCR beta nucleotide sequences was sequenced per donor, of which about 18% were non-productive.

On the study overall, not on this receptor specifically: In a later analysis, several top co-occurrence clusters were reported to appear linked to parvovirus B19, influenza, CMV and Epstein-Barr virus. A later analysis found that most CMV-associated TCR beta chains appeared HLA-restricted, with HLA associations seemingly driven largely by CMV exposure. Specific HLA alleles were associated with roughly 17,000 TCR beta sequences at a false discovery rate of 0.05 in a later analysis. In vitro tests confirmed that a few of the cytomegalovirus-associated TCR beta chains recognize cytomegalovirus antigens. The classifier was reported to diagnose cytomegalovirus status with high specificity and sensitivity in both the original and validation cohorts. In this cohort, only TCR beta chains were sequenced, and detectable features were limited by the absence of alpha or paired-chain data. Strong co-occurrence of HLA alleles, especially DR and DQ, made assigning TCR associations to individual alleles difficult. V-gene and J-gene trimming of TCR beta chains was associated with a missense DCLRE1C variant in a later genetic analysis, and the association was replicated in an independent cohort. While some public TCRs were present in many individuals, most TCR sequences turned up only very rarely across donors. A total of 164 TCR beta chains were listed by the study as associated with cytomegalovirus. In a later analysis, the rate of TCR association differed among HLA loci, with DRB1 alleles having the most associated TCRs and HLA-C alleles having the fewest. The authors suggested that the approach could potentially be extended to other disease states and immunological phenotypes. Compared with the 666-donor mean, donors in an Asian-associated ancestry cluster had fewer N-insertions in productive TCRs, according to a later genetic analysis. For the cohort, immune exposure information was limited to CMV serostatus. Because HLA typing was missing for some donors at each locus, association tests included only the typed subset. Because counts were too low, more than 15 rarely observed V segments, including chromosome 9 orphons, were left out of the earlier analysis of 500 to 750 of the donors. Linkage disequilibrium might explain the correlated functional status among segregating V segments, but an unknown experimental factor could not be excluded. Because the 87-base-pair reads could not distinguish some IMGT-functional V segments, including TRBV6-2 and TRBV6-3, those segments were excluded. A cluster of highly shared sequence variants was judged likely to represent a technical artifact of the sequencing pipeline. Roughly uniform sequencing depth across donors was assumed in presence/absence analyses, although this assumption may not hold. Broadly in line with IMGT annotations, most TCR beta V segments showed up in productive rearrangements about 87% or about 30% of the time in an earlier analysis of 450 to 750 of the donors. A further reported finding was that TCR beta sequences accurately predicted the HLA-A and HLA-B alleles for most subjects in the first cohort. Compared with equally common non-associated chains, HLA-associated TCR beta chains in a later analysis were more clonally expanded and had lower generation probabilities.

Library method: the immunoSEQ multiplex PCR assay. A mixture of 60 forward primers for TCR Vbeta segments and 13 reverse primers for TCR Jbeta segments was used in the multiplex PCR. The CDR3 region of rearranged TCR beta genes was amplified from genomic DNA by a multiplex PCR assay. On the Illumina HiSeq System, the amplified TCR beta libraries were sequenced as 87-base-pair reads. Processing in the source paper ran as follows. A later analysis tallied tens of millions of unique TCR beta chains across the 700 or so repertoires, and about 10 million of those chains were shared by two or more donors. Raw reads were error-corrected and collapsed into unique sequences with a nearest-neighbor algorithm that merged closely related sequences to remove PCR and sequencing errors. To assign V, D and J gene segments, CDR3 sequences were aligned to IMGT reference sequences. Each retained sequence needed at least a six-nucleotide match to both a V gene segment and a J gene segment. A rearrangement counted as productive if the CDR3 had no stop codons and remained in frame with V and J, and every other rearrangement counted as non-productive. CDR3 was defined by IMGT convention, running from the second conserved V-encoded cysteine to the conserved J-encoded phenylalanine. The earlier analysis of fewer than 750 of the donors excluded sequences that lacked an unambiguous match to a single V gene segment. In an earlier analysis of about 590 of the donors, a V segment was called functional when productive rearrangements were above 56.7%, and segregating when the standard deviation between donors exceeded 5%. A statistical classification framework was developed to diagnose cytomegalovirus status using the catalog of TCR beta chain sequences. In a later analysis, TCR nucleotide sequences were compared against IMGT/GENE-DB human TR gene sequences so that V and J genes could be assigned. The TCRdist pipeline was used in a later analysis to assign CDR3 sequences and most-parsimonious VDJ recombination scenarios. In a later analysis, each TCR beta chain was defined by its CDR3 amino acid sequence together with its V-gene family, and reads lacking a unique V-gene family were excluded. As a way to deal with suspected cross-contamination and a sequencing artifact, a later analysis dropped roughly 600 nucleotide sequences that were highly shared and had low generation probability. A later analysis calculated a clonal expansion index for each public chain from normalized within-repertoire ranks of inferred template counts. In a later analysis, generation probabilities were computed with a VDJ recombination model fitted to out-of-frame rearrangements, and the resulting probabilities were checked against IGoR. In a later analysis, hypergeometric tests were used to score TCR-TCR, TCR-HLA and TCR-CMV co-occurrence, with a repertoire-size bias correction applied to TCR pairs. In a later analysis, false discovery rates were estimated by permuting HLA or CMV assignments 20 times. A later analysis grouped co-occurring TCRs with DBSCAN, adding TCRdist sequence similarity when clustering within HLA-allele-positive subsets. Repertoires with fewer than 30,000 or more than 120,000 public chains, plus five repertoires with anomalous nucleotide sharing, were excluded from co-occurrence clustering. In TCRdb, the immuneACCESS table is reduced to in-frame sequences with V and J assigned. These tables do not hold every clone; where another copy was compared, an unresolved V gene accounts for under half, and the others remain unexplained. V and J calls and clone size are as listed in that table; D and trimming were resolved from the DNA. This sample gives about 160,000 clones in total; roughly 80% of them show up just once. About 1% of the sample lies in the top ten.

From cysteine to phenylalanine, the CDR3 is 14 amino acids long. Of all the DNA, just the CDR3 is kept, 42 bases in frame from base 1. Looking up the germline V gene (reference sequence) yields CDR1 LNHNV and CDR2 YYDKDF. V gives up 4 bases and J gives up 9 bases, and the segment between their germline ends measures 16 bases. In total, more than 500 healthy bone marrow donors made up the cohort. At the time of sampling, all cohort members were nominally healthy, though unrecorded immune exposures were likely present. The donor tested CMV seronegative and was one of the 352 seronegative cohort members. A peripheral blood sample was collected from each donor, and TCR beta sequencing was performed on peripheral blood mononuclear cells. Genomic DNA was extracted from the blood cell samples with the Qiagen DNeasy Blood Extraction Kit. About this clone itself: Its antigen remains unidentified. Base qualities are not at hand, and no much larger clone is one base apart.

The receptor was isolated from a man younger than 45 in good health and CMV-seronegative. In this chain, TRBV15 is recombined with TRBJ1-5; a tentative D call is TRBD1 (6 bases match). Sample: PBMCs. The CDR3 protein: CATSKPGHQAPQHF. In nucleotides, the sequence is TGTGCCACCAGCAAACCGGGACATCAAGCGCCCCAGCATTTT. Beyond the CDR3, the reference TRBV15 and TRBJ1-5 genes provide the residues; the full variable domain reads: DAMVIQNPRYQVTQFGKPVTLSCSQTLNHNVMYWYQQKSSQAPKLLFHYYDKDFNNEADTPDNFQSRRPNTSFCFLDIRSPGLGDTAMYLCATSKPGHQAPQHFGDGTRLSIL.